The 5 T cell receptor beta chains below come from one sample, sequenced in a study of blood T cell repertoires in COVID-19. Sequenced by immunoSEQ multiplex PCR; TCRdb stores in-frame clones only, minus some. The sample lists about 150,000 clones, 80% seen once, with approximately 0.5% in the top ten. What was sequenced was peripheral blood. These receptor sequences come from a man in his sixties with acute or convalescent COVID-19.

This chain joins TRBV6-6 and TRBJ2-5, with unresolved D. CDR1 and CDR2 (germline): MNHNY, SVGAGI (reference sequence). This CDR3 has 11 residues. Trimming left V 6 bases short and J 3 bases short, with 5 bases between. The CDR3 reads CASSTEETQYF. The CDR3 DNA reads TGTGCCAGCAGCACAGAAGAGACCCAGTACTTC.

This clone turned up a few times. The chain carries TRBV5-1 and TRBJ1-1; tentatively, D is TRBD1 (6 bases). CDR3 length: 11 amino acids. Per the germline V gene, CDR1 is SGHRS and CDR2 is YFSETQ. Trimming took off 7 bases at V and 11 bases at J, with 15 bases between the two ends. This CDR3 reads CASAGGREAFF. CDR3 bases: TGCGCCAGCGCGGGGGGCAGGGAGGCTTTCTTT.

The genes are TRBV5-1 and TRBJ2-7; TRBD2 aligns across 13 bases. Germline trimming cut 4 bases from V and 2 bases from J; bases unmatched to any gene: 6. CDR1 is SGHRS and CDR2 is YFSETQ in the germline V gene. CDR3 length: 16 amino acids. The CDR3 loop reads CASSIGGLAGAYEQYF. The CDR3 DNA reads as TGCGCCAGCAGCATCGGAGGACTAGCGGGGGCCTACGAGCAGTACTTC.

V is TRBV7-8 and J is TRBJ2-7, with D possibly being TRBD1 (6 bases). Trimming pared 5 bases from V and 0 bases from J, leaving 8 bases between. Germline CDR1 is SGHVS and CDR2 is FQNEAQ. This CDR3 is 13 amino acids long. CDR3 sequence (DNA): TGTGCCAGCAGCCGGACAGCCTCCTACGAGCAGTACTTC. Encoded protein: CASSRTASYEQYF. Complete variable domain (other parts from reference TRBV7-8 and TRBJ2-7): GAGVSQSPRYKVAKRGQDVALRCDPISGHVSLFWYQQALGQGPEFLTYFQNEAQLDKSGLPSDRFFAERPEGSVSTLKIQRTQQEDSAVYLCASSRTASYEQYFGPGTRLTVT.

V is TRBV6-2 or TRBV6-3 and J is TRBJ2-4; 7 bases line up with TRBD1. The length of the CDR3 is 16 residues. Germline V gene data show CDR1 as MNHEY and CDR2 as SVGEGT. V lost 5 bases to trimming and J lost 0 bases; unmatched junction nucleotides: 7. In DNA form, the CDR3 reads TGTGCCAGCAGTCCCGGACAGGCCCTAGCCAAAAACATTCAGTACTTC. Protein sequence: CASSPGQALAKNIQYF.